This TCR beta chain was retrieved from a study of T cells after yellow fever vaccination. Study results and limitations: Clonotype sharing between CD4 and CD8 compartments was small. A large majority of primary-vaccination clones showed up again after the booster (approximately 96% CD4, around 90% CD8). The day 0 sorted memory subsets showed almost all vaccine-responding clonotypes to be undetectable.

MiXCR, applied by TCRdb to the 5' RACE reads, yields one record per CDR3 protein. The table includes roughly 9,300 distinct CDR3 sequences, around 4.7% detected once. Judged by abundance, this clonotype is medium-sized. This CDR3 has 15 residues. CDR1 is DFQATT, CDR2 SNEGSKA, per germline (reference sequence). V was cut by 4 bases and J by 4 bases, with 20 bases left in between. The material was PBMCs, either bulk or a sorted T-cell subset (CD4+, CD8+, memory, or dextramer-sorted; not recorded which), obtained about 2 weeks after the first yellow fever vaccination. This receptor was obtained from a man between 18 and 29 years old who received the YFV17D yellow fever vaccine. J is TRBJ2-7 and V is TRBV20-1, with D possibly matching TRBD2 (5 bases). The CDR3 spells CSANKEGLRTYEQYV. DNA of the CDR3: TGCAGTGCTAACAAAGAGGGCCTCCGTACGTACGAGCAGTACGTC.